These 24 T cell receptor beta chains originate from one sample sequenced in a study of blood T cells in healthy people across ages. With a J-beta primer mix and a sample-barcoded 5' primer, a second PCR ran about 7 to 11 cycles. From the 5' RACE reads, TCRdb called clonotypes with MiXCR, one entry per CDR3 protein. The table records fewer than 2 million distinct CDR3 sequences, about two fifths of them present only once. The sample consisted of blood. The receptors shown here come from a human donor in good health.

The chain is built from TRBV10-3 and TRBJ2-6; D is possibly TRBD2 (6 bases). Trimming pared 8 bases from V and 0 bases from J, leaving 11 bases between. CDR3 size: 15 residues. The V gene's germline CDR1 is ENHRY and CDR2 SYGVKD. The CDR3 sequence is CAIGRGTSGANVLTF. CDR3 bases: TGTGCCATCGGACGGGGGACCTCTGGGGCCAACGTCCTGACTTTC.

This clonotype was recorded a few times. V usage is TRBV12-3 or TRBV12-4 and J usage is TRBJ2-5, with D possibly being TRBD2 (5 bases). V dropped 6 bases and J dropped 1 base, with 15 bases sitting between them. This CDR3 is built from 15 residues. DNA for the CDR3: TGTGCCAGCAGCAGCCGACGGGGAACCCAAGAGACCCAGTACTTC. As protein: CASSSRRGTQETQYF.

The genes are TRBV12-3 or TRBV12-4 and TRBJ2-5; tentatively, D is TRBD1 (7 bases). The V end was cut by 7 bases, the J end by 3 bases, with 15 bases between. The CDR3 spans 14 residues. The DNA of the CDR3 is TGTGCCAGCAACAACCAGGGGGGAGAAGAGACCCAGTACTTC. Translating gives CASNNQGGEETQYF.

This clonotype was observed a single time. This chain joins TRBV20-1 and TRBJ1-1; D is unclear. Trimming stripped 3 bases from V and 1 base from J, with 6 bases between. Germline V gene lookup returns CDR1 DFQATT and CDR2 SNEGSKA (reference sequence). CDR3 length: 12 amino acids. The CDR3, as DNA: TGCAGTGCTAGTGGCAGGAACACTGAAGCTTTCTTT. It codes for CSASGRNTEAFF.

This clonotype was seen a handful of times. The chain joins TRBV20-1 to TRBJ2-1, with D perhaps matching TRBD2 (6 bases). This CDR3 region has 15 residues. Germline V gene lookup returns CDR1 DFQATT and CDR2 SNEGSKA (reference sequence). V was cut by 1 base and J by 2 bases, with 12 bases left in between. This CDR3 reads CSARGRAGPYNEQFF. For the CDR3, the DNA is TGCAGTGCTAGAGGTCGAGCGGGTCCCTACAATGAGCAGTTCTTC.

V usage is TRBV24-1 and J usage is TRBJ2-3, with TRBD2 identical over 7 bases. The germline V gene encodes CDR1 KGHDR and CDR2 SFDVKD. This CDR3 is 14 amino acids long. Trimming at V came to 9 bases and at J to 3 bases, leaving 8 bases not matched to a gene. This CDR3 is CATSEGRETDTQYF. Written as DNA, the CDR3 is TGTGCCACCTCGGAGGGGAGGGAAACAGATACGCAGTATTTT.

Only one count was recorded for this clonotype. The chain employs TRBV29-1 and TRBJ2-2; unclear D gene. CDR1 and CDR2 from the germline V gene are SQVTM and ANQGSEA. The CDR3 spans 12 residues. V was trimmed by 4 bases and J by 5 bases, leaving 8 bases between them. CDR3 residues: CSVGLTTGELFF. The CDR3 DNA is TGCAGCGTTGGGCTAACGACCGGGGAGCTGTTTTTT.

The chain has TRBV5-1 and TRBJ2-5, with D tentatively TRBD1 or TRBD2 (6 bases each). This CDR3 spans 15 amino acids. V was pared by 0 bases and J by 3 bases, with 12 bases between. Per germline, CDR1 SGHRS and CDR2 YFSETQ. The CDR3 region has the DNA TGCGCCAGCAGCTTGGCGGGGGCAGGGAAAGAGACCCAGTACTTC. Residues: CASSLAGAGKETQYF.

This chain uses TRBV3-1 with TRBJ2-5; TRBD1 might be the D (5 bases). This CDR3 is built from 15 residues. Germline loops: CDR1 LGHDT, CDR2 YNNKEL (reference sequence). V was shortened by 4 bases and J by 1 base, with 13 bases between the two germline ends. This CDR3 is CASSLMTASQETQYF. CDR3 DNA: TGTGCCAGCAGCCTTATGACAGCGTCCCAAGAGACCCAGTACTTC.

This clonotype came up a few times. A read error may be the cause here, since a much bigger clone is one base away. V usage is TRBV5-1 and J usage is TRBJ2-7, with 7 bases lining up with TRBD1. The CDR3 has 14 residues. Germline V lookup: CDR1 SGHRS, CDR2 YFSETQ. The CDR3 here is CASRFTGASYGQYF. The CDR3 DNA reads TGCGCCAGCAGATTCACAGGGGCCTCCTACGGGCAGTACTTC. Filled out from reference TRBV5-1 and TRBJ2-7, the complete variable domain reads KAGVTQTPRYLIKTRGQQVTLSCSPISGHRSVSWYQQTPGQGLQFLFEYFSETQRNKGNFPGRFSGRQFSNSRSEMNVSTLELGDSALYLCASRFTGASYGQYFGPGTRLTVT.

The CDR3: CASSLAPGEGYTF. Here the CDR3 DNA reads TGTGCCAGCAGCTTAGCACCGGGGGAAGGCTACACCTTC. V gene TRBV7-2 combines with J gene TRBJ1-2; D possibly corresponds to TRBD1 (5 bases). CDR1 is SGHTA, CDR2 FQGNSA, per germline. Trimming removed 0 bases from V and 8 bases from J, with 10 bases in between. This CDR3 contains 13 residues.

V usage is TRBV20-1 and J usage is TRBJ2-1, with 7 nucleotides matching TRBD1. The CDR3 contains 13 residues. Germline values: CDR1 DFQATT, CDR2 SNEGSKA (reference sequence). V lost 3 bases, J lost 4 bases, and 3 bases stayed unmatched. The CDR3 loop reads CSASKDRYNEQFF. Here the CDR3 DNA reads TGCAGTGCTAGTAAGGACAGGTACAATGAGCAGTTCTTC.

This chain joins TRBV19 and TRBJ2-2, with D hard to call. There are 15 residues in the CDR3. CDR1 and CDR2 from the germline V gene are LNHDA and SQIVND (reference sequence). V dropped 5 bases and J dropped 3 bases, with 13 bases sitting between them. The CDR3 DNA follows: TGTGCCAGTAGTCTTAGGTTATACGACACCGGGGAGCTGTTTTTT. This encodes CASSLRLYDTGELFF.

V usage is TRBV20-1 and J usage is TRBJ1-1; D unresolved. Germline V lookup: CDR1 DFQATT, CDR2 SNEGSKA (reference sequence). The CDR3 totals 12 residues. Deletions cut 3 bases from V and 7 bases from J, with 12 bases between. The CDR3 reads CSASPAGYEAFF. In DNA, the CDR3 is TGCAGTGCTAGCCCGGCTGGTTATGAAGCTTTCTTT.

CDR3 in DNA: TGTGCCAGCAGCTTTTTAAGCCTCCTTACGGAGACCCAGTACTTC. This translates into CASSFLSLLTETQYF. V and J are TRBV7-2 and TRBJ2-5; unclear D gene. CDR1 is SGHTA, CDR2 FQGNSA, per germline. V was clipped by 3 bases and J by 5 bases, with 16 bases between them. The CDR3 totals 15 residues.

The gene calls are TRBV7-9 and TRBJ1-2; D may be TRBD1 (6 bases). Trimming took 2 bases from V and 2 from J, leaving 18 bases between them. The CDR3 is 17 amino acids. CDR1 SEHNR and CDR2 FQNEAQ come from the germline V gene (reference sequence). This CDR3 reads CASSLSDWTVTNYGYTF. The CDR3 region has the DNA TGTGCCAGCAGCTTATCCGACTGGACAGTCACAAACTATGGCTACACCTTC.

CDR3 loop: CASSESGPHRGGYTF. The CDR3 nucleotides read TGTGCCAGCAGTGAATCCGGTCCTCACCGCGGCGGCTACACCTTC. The chain is built from TRBV2 and TRBJ1-2, with unresolved D. The germline CDR1 and CDR2 sequences are SNHLY and FYNNEI. With 2 bases removed from V and 8 bases from J, the gap between germline ends came to 18 bases. The CDR3 totals 15 residues. Filled out from reference TRBV2 and TRBJ1-2, the complete variable domain reads EPEVTQTPSHQVTQMGQEVILRCVPISNHLYFYWYRQILGQKVEFLVSFYNNEISEKSEIFDDQFSVERPDGSNFTLKIRSTKLEDSAMYFCASSESGPHRGGYTFGSGTRLTVV.

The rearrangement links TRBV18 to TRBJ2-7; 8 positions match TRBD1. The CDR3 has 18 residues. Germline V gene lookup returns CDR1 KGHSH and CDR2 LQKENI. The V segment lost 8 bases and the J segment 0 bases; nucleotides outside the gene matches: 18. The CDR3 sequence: CASPRKGQVLIASYEQYF. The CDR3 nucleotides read TGTGCCAGCCCACGGAAGGGACAGGTTTTAATTGCCTCCTACGAGCAGTACTTC. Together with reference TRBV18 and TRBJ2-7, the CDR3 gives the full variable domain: NAGVMQNPRHLVRRRGQEARLRCSPMKGHSHVYWYRQLPEEGLKFMVYLQKENIIDESGMPKERFSAEFPKEGPSILRIQQVVRGDSAAYFCASPRKGQVLIASYEQYFGPGTRLTVT.

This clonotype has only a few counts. In DNA form, the CDR3 reads TGTGCCAGCAGCGATAGTCGGGGGGGAGGAGAGACCCAGTACTTC. Amino acids: CASSDSRGGGETQYF. J is TRBJ2-5 and V is TRBV7-8; 8 bases align to TRBD2. The ends lost 5 bases at V and 4 bases at J; junction bases unmatched: 9. Germline CDR1 reads SGHVS; CDR2 reads FQNEAQ. There are 15 residues in the CDR3.

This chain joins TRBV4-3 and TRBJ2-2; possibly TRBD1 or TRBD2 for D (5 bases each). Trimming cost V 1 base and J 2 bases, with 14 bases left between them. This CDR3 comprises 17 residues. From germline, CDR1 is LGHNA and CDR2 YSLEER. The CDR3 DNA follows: TGCGCCAGCAGCCAAGTCCCCCGAGGGGTAAACACCGGGGAGCTGTTTTTT. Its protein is CASSQVPRGVNTGELFF.

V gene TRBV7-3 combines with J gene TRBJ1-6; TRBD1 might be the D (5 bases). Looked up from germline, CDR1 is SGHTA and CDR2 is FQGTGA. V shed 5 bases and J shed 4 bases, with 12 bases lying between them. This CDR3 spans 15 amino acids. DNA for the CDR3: TGTGCCAGCAGCCCGAGCGGGGGTTATAATTCACCCCTCCACTTT. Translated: CASSPSGGYNSPLHF. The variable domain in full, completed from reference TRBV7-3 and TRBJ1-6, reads GAGVSQTPSNKVTEKGKYVELRCDPISGHTALYWYRQSLGQGPEFLIYFQGTGAADDSGLPNDRFFAVRPEGSVSTLKIQRTERGDSAVYLCASSPSGGYNSPLHFGNGTRLTVT.

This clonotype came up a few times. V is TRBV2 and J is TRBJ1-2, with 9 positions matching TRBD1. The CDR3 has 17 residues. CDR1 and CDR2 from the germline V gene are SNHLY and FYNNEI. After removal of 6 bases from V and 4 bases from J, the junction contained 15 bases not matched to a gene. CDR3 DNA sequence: TGTGCCAGCAGCGAATTGTACTCCGGGACAGGGACCTATGGCTACACCTTC. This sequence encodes CASSELYSGTGTYGYTF. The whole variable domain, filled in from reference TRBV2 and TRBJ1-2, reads EPEVTQTPSHQVTQMGQEVILRCVPISNHLYFYWYRQILGQKVEFLVSFYNNEISEKSEIFDDQFSVERPDGSNFTLKIRSTKLEDSAMYFCASSELYSGTGTYGYTFGSGTRLTVV.

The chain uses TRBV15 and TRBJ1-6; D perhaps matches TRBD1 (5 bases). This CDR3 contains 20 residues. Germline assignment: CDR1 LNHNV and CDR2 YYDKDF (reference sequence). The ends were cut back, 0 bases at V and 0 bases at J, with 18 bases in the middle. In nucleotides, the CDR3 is TGTGCCACCAGCAGAGATCATTTCGGGACGGAGAGCTCCTATAATTCACCCCTCCACTTT. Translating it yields CATSRDHFGTESSYNSPLHF.

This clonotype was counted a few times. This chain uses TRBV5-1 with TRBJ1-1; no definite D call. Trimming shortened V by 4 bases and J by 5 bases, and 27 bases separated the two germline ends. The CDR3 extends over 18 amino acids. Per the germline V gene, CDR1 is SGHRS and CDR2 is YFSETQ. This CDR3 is CASSGTGGPTFRMTEAFF. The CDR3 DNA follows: TGCGCCAGCAGCGGCACGGGTGGGCCGACGTTTCGAATGACTGAAGCTTTCTTT.